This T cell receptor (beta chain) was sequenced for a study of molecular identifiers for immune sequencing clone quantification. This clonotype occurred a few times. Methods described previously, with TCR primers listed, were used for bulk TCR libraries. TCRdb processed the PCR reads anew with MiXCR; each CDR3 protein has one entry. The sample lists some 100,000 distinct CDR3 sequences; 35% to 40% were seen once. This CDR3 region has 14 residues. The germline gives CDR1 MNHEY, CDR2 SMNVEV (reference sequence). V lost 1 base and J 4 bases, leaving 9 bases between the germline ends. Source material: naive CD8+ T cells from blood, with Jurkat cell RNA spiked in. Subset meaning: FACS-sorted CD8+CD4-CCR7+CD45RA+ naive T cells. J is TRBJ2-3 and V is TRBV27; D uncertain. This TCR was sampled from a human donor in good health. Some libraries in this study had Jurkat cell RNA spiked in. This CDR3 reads CASSLFSGADTQYF. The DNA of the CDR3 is TGTGCCAGCAGTTTATTTAGTGGTGCAGATACGCAGTATTTT.